This TCR beta chain emerged from a study of T cells in women clearing cervical HPV infection (dated by TCRdb to about 2018). Background for the entire study: The cases were 20 to 25 women with histologically confirmed HPV16-related CIN3 or worse, and 2 of those women had invasive cancers. Case blood was taken at the visit when the lesion was first identified, whereas control blood was taken when infection was no longer detected. Cases and controls were matched on age within five years and on year of sample collection. An exploratory proof-of-principle case-control study, nested within the Guanacaste HPV Natural History Study in Costa Rica, was conducted to compare TCR repertoires across cervical HPV16 outcomes. In the parent cohort, some 10,000 women aged 18 or older were enrolled in Guanacaste, Costa Rica, during about 1993 to 1994 and were followed for seven years. Among cases, blood sampling occurred a median of about 160 days after lesion detection, with an interquartile range of roughly 85 to 200 days. Controls were around 25 women whose single incident HPV16 infection cleared within 12 months without precancer or cancer developing. As quality controls, five blinded duplicates were added to each group, bringing the total to 60 or so samples made up of some 50 participants and 10 replicates. Since HLA typing was available for only a few women, HLA type could not be ruled out as a confounder. Cases had a median age of approximately 32 years compared with 38 to 40 for controls, and baseline characteristics showed no significant differences between the groups. Broader findings and caveats from the paper: Random forest classifiers that combined richness and V gene abundances separated cases from controls with an estimated AUC of around 0.87. Because the number of T cells per sample was unknown, the richness differences could reflect varying T-cell content rather than repertoire biology. Because of the cross-sectional design, the study could not determine whether the associations came before infection or resulted from infection, and neither effector/memory subsets nor HPV-specific T cells were isolated. Lower TRBV6-7 relative abundance was observed in cases than in controls (approximately 0.1% versus 0.16%; Bonferroni P = 0.0008). CIN3+ cases had significantly higher TCR repertoire richness than controls across sequencing depths, but evenness did not differ between the groups.

Every participant had a single incident cervical HPV16 infection, and women with prevalent HPV16 infections were excluded. Cervical HPV DNA was detected with MY09/MY11 PCR, and genotyping was done with dot-blot hybridization. Approximately 16 mL of heparinized blood were centrifuged, and the buffy coat was aliquoted, frozen at -30°C, then stored at -80°C. Genomic DNA was extracted from buffy coat specimens using QIAGEN kits. The CDR3 contains 15 residues, cysteine and phenylalanine counted. The 36 bases shown cover part of the CDR3, and their frame starts at base 1. CDR1 and CDR2 were assigned from the germline V gene as KGHSH and LQKENI. TCR beta CDR3 regions were amplified by multiplex PCR using the immunoSEQ assay from an average of about 1,200 ng genomic DNA per sample. The assay corrected primer bias using a complete synthetic TCR repertoire to establish an amplification baseline. Amplicons were sequenced on the Illumina platform. On the authors' methods: Sequences were error-corrected by clustering with frequency ratios and a modified nearest-neighbor algorithm and were then analyzed in the immunoSEQ Analyzer with IMGT gene definitions. At each rarefaction depth, TCR richness and evenness were averaged across 20 rarefaction repeats, and any sample with fewer sequences than the depth was left out. V, D and J gene relative abundances were compared between groups with Wilcoxon rank sum tests, applying FDR correction. In the blinded duplicates, the intraclass correlation was 95.6% for TCR richness and averaged around 80% across 60 to 70 gene segments. TCRdb took over this immuneACCESS table, retaining in-frame rearrangements with V and J assigned. Such tables are incomplete; in checked studies, under half of the missing clones stem from an unresolved V gene, and the remainder is unexplained. V and J calls plus clone size are reproduced from that table; the DNA served to infer D and trimming. For this sample, the table gives approximately 30,000 clones. The ten largest clonotypes hold 15% to 20% of the sample.

A note on this clone: The antigen it recognizes is unknown. The read is 3 residues too short to cover the CDR3 end, so that end is filled in from the germline J gene.

The rearrangement combines TRBV18 with TRBJ2-4, with 10 bases aligning to TRBD1. Specimen: blood buffy coat. The sequence derives from a woman between 18 and 70 years old with a cervical HPV16 infection that either progressed to CIN3+ or cleared (not recorded which). The sequenced part of the CDR3 DNA is TGTGCCAGCTCACCCCGACAGGGGGCCGACTATGGT. Translated, it reads CASSPRQGADYG. In full, the CDR3 reads CASSPRQGADYGQYF. Joined to the reference TRBV18 and TRBJ2-4 proteins, this CDR3 gives the full variable domain: NAGVMQNPRHLVRRRGQEARLRCSPMKGHSHVYWYRQLPEEGLKFMVYLQKENIIDESGMPKERFSAEFPKEGPSILRIQQVVRGDSAAYFCASSPRQGADYGQYFGAGTRLSVL.